The clone carrying this T cell receptor beta chain was found a few times. The antigen remains undetermined. Additional DNA sequences in this sample encode the identical CDR3. The source of the sample is a study of cytomegalovirus exposure and HLA in healthy donors. Regarding the study as a whole: Cytomegalovirus association was listed for 164 TCR beta chains.

The junction had 2 bases not matched to a gene; V was cut back by 5 bases and J by 2 bases. Germline V CDR1 and CDR2: SGHAT, FQNNGV. CDR3 length: 13 amino acids. The protocol was immunoSEQ multiplex PCR, while the TCRdb copy is restricted to in-frame clones and leaves out a portion. The table shows some 170,000 clones, with roughly nine tenths occurring only once. This receptor was identified in a young woman in good health and CMV-seropositive. The J gene is TRBJ1-2, the V gene TRBV11-2, with 7 positions matching TRBD1. Input material: PBMCs. As DNA, the CDR3 is TGTGCCAGCAGCCAGGACAGGAACTATGGCTACACCTTC. Encoded protein: CASSQDRNYGYTF.